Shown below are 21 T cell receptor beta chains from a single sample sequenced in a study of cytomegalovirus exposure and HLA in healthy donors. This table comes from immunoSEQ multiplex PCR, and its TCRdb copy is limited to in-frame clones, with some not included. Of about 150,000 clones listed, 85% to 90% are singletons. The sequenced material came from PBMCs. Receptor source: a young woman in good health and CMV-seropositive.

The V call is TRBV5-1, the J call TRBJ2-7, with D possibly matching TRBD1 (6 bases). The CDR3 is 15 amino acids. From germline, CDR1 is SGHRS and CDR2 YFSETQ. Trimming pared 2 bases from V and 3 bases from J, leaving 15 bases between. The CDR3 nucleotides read TGCGCCAGCAGCTTTGGGCAGGACAGTGGCTACGAGCAGTACTTC. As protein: CASSFGQDSGYEQYF.

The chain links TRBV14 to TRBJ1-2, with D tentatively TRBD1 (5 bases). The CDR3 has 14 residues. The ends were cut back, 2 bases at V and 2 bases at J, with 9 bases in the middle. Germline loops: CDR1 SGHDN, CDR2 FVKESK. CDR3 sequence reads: CASSQWTSNYGYTF. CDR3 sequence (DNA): TGTGCCAGCAGCCAATGGACATCGAACTATGGCTACACCTTC.

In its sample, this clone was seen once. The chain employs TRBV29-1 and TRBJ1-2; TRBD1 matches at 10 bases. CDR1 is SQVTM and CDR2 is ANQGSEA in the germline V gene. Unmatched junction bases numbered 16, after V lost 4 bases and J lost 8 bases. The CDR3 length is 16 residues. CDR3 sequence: CSVVSSGTGVLGGYTF. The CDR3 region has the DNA TGCAGCGTTGTTTCATCTGGGACAGGGGTTCTGGGCGGCTACACCTTC.

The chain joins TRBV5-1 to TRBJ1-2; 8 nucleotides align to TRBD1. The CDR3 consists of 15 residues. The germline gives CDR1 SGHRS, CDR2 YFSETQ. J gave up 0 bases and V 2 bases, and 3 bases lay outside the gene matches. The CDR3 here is CASSFRQGTNYGYTF. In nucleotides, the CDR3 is TGCGCCAGCAGCTTTCGACAGGGGACTAACTATGGCTACACCTTC.

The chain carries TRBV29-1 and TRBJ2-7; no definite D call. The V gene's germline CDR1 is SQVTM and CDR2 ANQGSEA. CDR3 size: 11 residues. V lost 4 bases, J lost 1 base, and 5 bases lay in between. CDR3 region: CSVGGSYEQYF. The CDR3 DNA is TGCAGCGTTGGAGGATCCTACGAGCAGTACTTC.

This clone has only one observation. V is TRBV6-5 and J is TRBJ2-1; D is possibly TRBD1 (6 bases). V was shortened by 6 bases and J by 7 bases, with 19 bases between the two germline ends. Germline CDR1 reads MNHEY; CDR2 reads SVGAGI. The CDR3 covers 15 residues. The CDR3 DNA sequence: TGTGCCAGCAGATCAGGGACACCCGGGGAAAATGAGCAGTTCTTC. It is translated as CASRSGTPGENEQFF.

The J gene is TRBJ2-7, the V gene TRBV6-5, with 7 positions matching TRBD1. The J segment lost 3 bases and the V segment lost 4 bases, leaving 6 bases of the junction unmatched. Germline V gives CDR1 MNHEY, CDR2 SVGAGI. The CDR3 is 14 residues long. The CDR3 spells CASSSSGTDYEQYF. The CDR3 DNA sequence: TGTGCCAGCAGTTCCTCCGGGACAGACTACGAGCAGTACTTC.

The CDR3 loop is CASRGQGSGNTIYF. The DNA of the CDR3 is TGTGCCAGCAGGGGACAGGGTTCTGGAAACACCATATATTTT. V is TRBV2 and J is TRBJ1-3; 9 bases are a match to TRBD1. The V segment lost 6 bases and the J segment 1 base; nucleotides outside the gene matches: 1. Germline assignment: CDR1 SNHLY and CDR2 FYNNEI. The CDR3 has 14 amino acids.

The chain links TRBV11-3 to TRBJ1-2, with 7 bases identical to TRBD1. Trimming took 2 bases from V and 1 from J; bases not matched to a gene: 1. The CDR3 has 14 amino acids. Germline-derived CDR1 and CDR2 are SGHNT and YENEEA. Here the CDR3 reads CASSLSGGNYGYTF. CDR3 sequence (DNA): TGTGCCAGCAGCTTATCAGGGGGTAACTATGGCTACACCTTC.

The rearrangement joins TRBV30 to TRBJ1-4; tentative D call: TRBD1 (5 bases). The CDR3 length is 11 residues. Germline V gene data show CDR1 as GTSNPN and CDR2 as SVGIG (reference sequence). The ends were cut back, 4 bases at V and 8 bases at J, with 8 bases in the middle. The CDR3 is CAWTNREKLFF. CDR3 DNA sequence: TGTGCCTGGACAAACAGGGAAAAACTGTTTTTT. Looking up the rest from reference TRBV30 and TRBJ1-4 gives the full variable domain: SQTIHQWPATLVQPVGSPLSLECTVEGTSNPNLYWYRQAAGRGLQLLFYSVGIGQISSEVPQNLSASRPQDRQFILSSKKLLLSDSGFYLCAWTNREKLFFGSGTQLSVL.

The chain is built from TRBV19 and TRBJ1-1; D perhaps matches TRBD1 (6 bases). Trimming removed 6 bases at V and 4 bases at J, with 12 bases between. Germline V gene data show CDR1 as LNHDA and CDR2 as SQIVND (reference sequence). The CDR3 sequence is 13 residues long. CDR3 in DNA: TGTGCCAGTAGACCCAGGGGCCTCACTGAAGCTTTCTTT. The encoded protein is CASRPRGLTEAFF.

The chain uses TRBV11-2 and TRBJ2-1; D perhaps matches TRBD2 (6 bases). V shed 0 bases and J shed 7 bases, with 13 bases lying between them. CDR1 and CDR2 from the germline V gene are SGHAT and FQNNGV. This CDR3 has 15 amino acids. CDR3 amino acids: CASSLDSGGENEQFF. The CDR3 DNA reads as TGTGCCAGCAGCTTAGATTCTGGCGGGGAAAATGAGCAGTTCTTC.

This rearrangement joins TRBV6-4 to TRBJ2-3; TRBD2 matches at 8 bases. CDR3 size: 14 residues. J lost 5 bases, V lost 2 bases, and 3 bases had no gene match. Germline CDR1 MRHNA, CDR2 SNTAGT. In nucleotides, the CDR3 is TGTGCCAGCAGTGACCGGCTAGCGGGAGATACGCAGTATTTT. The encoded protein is CASSDRLAGDTQYF.

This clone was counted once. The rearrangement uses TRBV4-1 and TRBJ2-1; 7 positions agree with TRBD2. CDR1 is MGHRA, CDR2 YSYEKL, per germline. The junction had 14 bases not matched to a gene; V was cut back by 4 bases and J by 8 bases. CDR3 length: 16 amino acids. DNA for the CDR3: TGCGCCAGCAGCCTAAGACCCCTAGCGGTTAGCGATGAGCAGTTCTTC. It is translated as CASSLRPLAVSDEQFF.

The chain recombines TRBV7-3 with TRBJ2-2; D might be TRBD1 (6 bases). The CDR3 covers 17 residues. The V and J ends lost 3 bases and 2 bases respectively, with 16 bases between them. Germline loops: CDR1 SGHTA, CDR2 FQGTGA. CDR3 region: CASSFHMGQFNTGELFF. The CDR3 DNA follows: TGTGCCAGCAGCTTCCATATGGGACAATTTAACACCGGGGAGCTGTTTTTT.

The CDR3 reads CASSPDSYYGYTF. In DNA form, the CDR3 reads TGCGCCAGCAGCCCAGACAGTTACTATGGCTACACCTTC. The chain joins TRBV4-3 to TRBJ1-2, with D perhaps TRBD1 (5 bases). V lost 4 bases and J 3 bases, leaving 9 bases between the germline ends. The CDR3 is made up of 13 amino acids. Germline CDR1 reads LGHNA; CDR2 reads YSLEER.

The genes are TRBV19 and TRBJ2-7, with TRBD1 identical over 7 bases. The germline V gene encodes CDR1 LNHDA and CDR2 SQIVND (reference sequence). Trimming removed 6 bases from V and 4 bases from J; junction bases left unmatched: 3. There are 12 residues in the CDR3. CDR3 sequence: CASRQTGYEQYF. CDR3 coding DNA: TGTGCCAGTAGACAGACAGGGTACGAGCAGTACTTC.

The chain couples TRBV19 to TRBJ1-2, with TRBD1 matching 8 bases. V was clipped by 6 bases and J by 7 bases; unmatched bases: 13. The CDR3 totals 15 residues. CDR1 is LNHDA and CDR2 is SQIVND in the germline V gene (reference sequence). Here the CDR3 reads CASRDLDRVWSGYTF. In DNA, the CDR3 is TGTGCCAGTAGAGACCTGGACAGGGTATGGAGTGGCTACACCTTC.

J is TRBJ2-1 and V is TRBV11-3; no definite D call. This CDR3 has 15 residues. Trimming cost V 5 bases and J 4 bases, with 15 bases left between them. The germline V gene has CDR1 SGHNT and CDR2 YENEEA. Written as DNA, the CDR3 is TGTGCCAGCAGCCTCAATCCCACCACTTACAATGAGCAGTTCTTC. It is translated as CASSLNPTTYNEQFF.

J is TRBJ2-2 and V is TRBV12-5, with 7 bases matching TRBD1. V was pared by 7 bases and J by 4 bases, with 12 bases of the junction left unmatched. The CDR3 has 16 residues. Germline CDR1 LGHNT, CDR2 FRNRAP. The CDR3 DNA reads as TGTGCTAGTGCCCCCATCCTTACAGGGGTCACCGGGGAGCTGTTTTTT. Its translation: CASAPILTGVTGELFF.

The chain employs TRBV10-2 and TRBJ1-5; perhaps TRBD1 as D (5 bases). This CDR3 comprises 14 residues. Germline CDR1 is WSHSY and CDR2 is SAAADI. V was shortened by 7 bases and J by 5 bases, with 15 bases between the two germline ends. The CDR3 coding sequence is TGCGCCAGCAATGGGGGAGGGTTCGATCAGCCCCAGCATTTT. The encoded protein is CASNGGGFDQPQHF.